Listed below are T cell receptor beta chains from one sample, sequenced in a study of identical twins. TCRdb re-called the 5' RACE reads through MiXCR, storing one row per CDR3 protein. Of approximately 890,000 distinct CDR3 sequences in the sample, over 9% were seen once. The same sample was also used in a study of yellow fever vaccine responses in identical twins.

The sequenced material came from PBMCs. These receptor sequences come from a woman aged 18-30 years in good health. The CDR3 runs from the conserved cysteine through the conserved F or W. Expanded clones get a size class; other rows say once, few or many, or leave the size out.

clone_size	v_call	j_call	cdr3_length	cdr3_aa
many	TRBV5-1	TRBJ2-3	15	CASSLAGGAGDTQYF
few	TRBV2	TRBJ2-1	15	CASRGGLAGYNEQFF
few	TRBV6-4	TRBJ2-1	15	CASSDGLAGSPEQFF
many	TRBV5-1	TRBJ1-1	14	CASSWQGANTEAFF
NA	TRBV24-1	TRBJ2-5	14	CATAINGAEKTQYF
few	TRBV12-3/TRBV12-4	TRBJ2-1	15	CASSFKEGNYNEQFF
few	TRBV3-1	TRBJ2-2	14	CASSQGSSTGELFF
many	TRBV12-3/TRBV12-4	TRBJ2-1	12	CASSFLGNEQFF
few	TRBV7-9	TRBJ2-6	16	CASSLGVGSEANVLTF
few	TRBV6-2/TRBV6-3	TRBJ2-4	15	CASSPTAYSGNIQYF
NA	TRBV5-6	TRBJ2-3	13	CASSALGSDTQYF
many	TRBV2	TRBJ1-2	13	CASSAGTVYGYTF
few	TRBV5-5	TRBJ2-2	16	CASSLEFTGLTGELFF
NA	TRBV7-2	TRBJ2-3	14	CASSFARSTDTQYF
NA	TRBV6-5	TRBJ1-2	13	CASSSTPNYGYTF
many	TRBV6-1	TRBJ1-1	14	CASQRQGLNTEAFF